This is a list of T cell receptor beta chains from one sample in a study of blood T cells in healthy people across ages. MiXCR, applied by TCRdb to the 5' RACE reads, yields one record per CDR3 protein. The sample consists of some 1,500,000 distinct CDR3 sequences, 35% to 45% of them appearing once. The sequencing sample was made of blood. The source is a woman aged 18-29 years in good health. Both conserved end residues are part of each CDR3. The D gene is left open where the match is weak. Clone size is given for some rows only: seen once, a few or many times, or a class if the clone is expanded.

size	D	V	J	CDR3	DNA
few	TRBD2	TRBV6-2/TRBV6-3	TRBJ2-1	CASSLRLAGGKSSYNEQFF	TGTGCCAGCAGCCTCAGACTAGCGGGGGGGAAGAGCTCCTACAATGAGCAGTTCTTC
.	TRBD2	TRBV4-1	TRBJ2-1	CASSPHLLAGEIPYNEQFF	TGCGCCAGCAGCCCCCATTTACTAGCGGGAGAAATCCCCTACAATGAGCAGTTCTTC
.	TRBD2	TRBV20-1	TRBJ2-3	CSAYALAGGRVDTQYF	TGCAGTGCCTACGCCCTAGCGGGAGGTCGTGTAGATACGCAGTATTTT
.	TRBD2	TRBV6-5	TRBJ2-3	CASSYLAGGRGDTQYF	TGTGCCAGCAGTTACCTAGCGGGGGGCCGGGGAGATACGCAGTATTTT
.	TRBD2	TRBV20-1	TRBJ2-7	CSARPLAGGYNEQYF	TGCAGTGCTAGACCACTAGCGGGGGGCTACAATGAGCAGTACTTC
few	.	TRBV29-1	TRBJ2-1	CSVPNPGAVDNEQFF	TGCAGCGTCCCAAACCCGGGCGCGGTGGACAATGAGCAGTTCTTC
.	TRBD1	TRBV30	TRBJ1-6	CAWTGTDSSPLHF	TGTGCCTGGACGGGGACAGATAGTTCACCCCTCCACTTT
few	.	TRBV12-3/TRBV12-4	TRBJ1-1	CASSFLTEAFF	TGTGCCAGCAGTTTTCTCACTGAAGCTTTCTTT
.	TRBD1	TRBV7-2	TRBJ1-2	CASSRIDRGGYGYTF	TGTGCCAGCAGCCGCATTGACAGGGGAGGCTATGGCTACACCTTC
.	.	TRBV7-2	TRBJ1-2	CASSPSRTLDYGYTF	TGTGCCAGCAGCCCCAGCCGGACCCTTGACTATGGCTACACCTTC
.	TRBD2	TRBV28	TRBJ2-3	CAGRGGGTDTQYF	TGTGCCGGACGGGGGGGAGGAACAGATACGCAGTATTTT
.	.	TRBV20-1	TRBJ2-5	CSAVTETQETQYF	TGCAGTGCGGTGACAGAAACCCAAGAGACCCAGTACTTC
.	TRBD1	TRBV5-4	TRBJ2-7	CASSRGLEMYEQYF	TGTGCCAGCAGTAGGGGGCTCGAGATGTACGAGCAGTACTTC
few	TRBD1	TRBV6-2/TRBV6-3	TRBJ2-1	CASSDGTDNEQFF	TGTGCCAGCAGTGACGGGACAGACAATGAGCAGTTCTTC
once	TRBD1	TRBV6-5	TRBJ1-2	CASSSPQGAGGYTF	TGTGCCAGCAGTTCGCCACAGGGGGCGGGTGGCTACACCTTC
.	TRBD2	TRBV14	TRBJ2-1	CASSPSGANLCNEQFF	TGTGCCAGCAGCCCCAGCGGGGCTAATCTCTGCAATGAGCAGTTCTTC
.	.	TRBV29-1	TRBJ1-6	CSVDRTVSPLHF	TGCAGCGTTGACCGGACAGTTTCACCCCTCCACTTT
.	.	TRBV7-6	TRBJ2-3	CASSVSISTDTQYF	TGTGCCAGCAGCGTAAGTATCAGCACAGATACGCAGTATTTT
few	TRBD2	TRBV6-5	TRBJ2-3	CASRVLAGRTDTQYF	TGTGCCAGCAGGGTACTAGCGGGACGCACAGATACGCAGTATTTT
few	TRBD2	TRBV4-1	TRBJ2-5	CASSQDRLAGGIQETQYF	TGCGCCAGCAGCCAAGATCGTCTGGCGGGGGGAATCCAAGAGACCCAGTACTTC
once	.	TRBV18	TRBJ2-3	CASSPPDGRRDTQYF	TGTGCCAGCTCACCACCGGACGGACGTCGAGATACGCAGTATTTT
.	.	TRBV5-1	TRBJ2-5	CASFGGGAFNEQYF	TGCGCCAGCTTTGGGGGGGGGGCCTTCAATGAGCAGTACTTC
.	.	TRBV27	TRBJ2-7	CASSFMSGKWEQYF	TGTGCCAGCAGTTTCATGTCGGGTAAATGGGAGCAGTACTTC
.	.	TRBV10-3	TRBJ2-7	CAISEMGVSYNEQYF	TGTGCCATCAGTGAGATGGGGGTATCCTACAATGAGCAGTACTTC
.	.	TRBV7-3	TRBJ1-2	CASSLGQSDGYTF	TGTGCCAGCAGCTTAGGCCAGTCTGATGGCTACACCTTC
few	.	TRBV2	TRBJ2-5	CASTTQETQYF	TGTGCCAGCACTACCCAAGAGACCCAGTACTTC
.	.	TRBV12-3/TRBV12-4	TRBJ2-4	CASRMSQEGNIQYF	TGTGCCAGCAGGATGAGTCAGGAGGGAAACATTCAGTACTTC
.	TRBD2	TRBV15	TRBJ2-1	CATSRDRLAGAPYNEQFF	TGTGCCACCAGCAGAGATCGACTAGCGGGAGCCCCCTACAATGAGCAGTTCTTC
.	.	TRBV7-9	TRBJ2-1	CASNYGGGEQFF	TGTGCCAGCAACTATGGAGGTGGTGAGCAGTTCTTC
once	.	TRBV6-6	TRBJ2-5	CASGFLEADQETQYF	TGTGCCAGCGGCTTTCTAGAGGCGGACCAAGAGACCCAGTACTTC
.	.	TRBV14	TRBJ2-1	CASSQGPPATDNEQFF	TGTGCCAGCAGCCAAGGACCTCCAGCTACCGACAATGAGCAGTTCTTC
.	TRBD1	TRBV30	TRBJ2-5	CAWTDRGFLETQYF	TGTGCCTGGACGGACAGGGGTTTTCTAGAGACCCAGTACTTC
.	TRBD2	TRBV20-1	TRBJ2-1	CSAVSGGVGNEQFF	TGCAGTGCTGTAAGCGGGGGGGTTGGCAATGAGCAGTTCTTC
.	TRBD1	TRBV4-3	TRBJ2-5	CASSQLAPGGQETQYF	TGCGCCAGCAGCCAACTTGCGCCAGGGGGACAAGAGACCCAGTACTTC
few	.	TRBV7-6	TRBJ2-7	CASSLLEDSYEQYF	TGTGCCAGCAGCTTACTGGAGGACTCCTACGAGCAGTACTTC
few	.	TRBV13	TRBJ1-1	CASSQPRTMNTEAFF	TGTGCCAGCAGCCAACCAAGGACGATGAACACTGAAGCTTTCTTT
.	.	TRBV28	TRBJ1-5	CASSLAEIGQPQHF	TGTGCCAGCAGTTTGGCAGAGATTGGGCAGCCCCAGCATTTT
.	TRBD2	TRBV20-1	TRBJ2-3	CSPSPLAGARDTQYF	TGCAGTCCATCTCCTCTAGCGGGAGCGAGGGATACGCAGTATTTT
.	TRBD2	TRBV10-3	TRBJ2-2	CAIRNRLAGNTGELFF	TGTGCCATCAGGAACCGACTAGCGGGGAACACCGGGGAGCTGTTTTTT
few	.	TRBV6-2/TRBV6-3	TRBJ1-2	CASSYRPMGYGYTF	TGTGCCAGCAGTTATCGACCGATGGGTTATGGCTACACCTTC
few	.	TRBV20-1	TRBJ2-1	CSAPPRGRGEDNEQFF	TGCAGTGCCCCACCCCGAGGTAGGGGCGAGGACAATGAGCAGTTCTTC
.	TRBD2	TRBV3-1	TRBJ2-7	CASSTLTSGSLEQYF	TGTGCCAGCAGCACCCTGACTAGCGGGAGTTTAGAGCAGTACTTC
.	.	TRBV7-2	TRBJ2-7	CASSSRPGLSYEQYF	TGTGCCAGCAGCTCACGACCGGGACTTTCCTACGAGCAGTACTTC
few	.	TRBV12-5	TRBJ2-1	CASGPHLNEQFF	TGTGCTAGTGGTCCTCACTTGAATGAGCAGTTCTTC
.	.	TRBV7-9	TRBJ1-1	CASSLASSRTEAFF	TGTGCCAGCAGCTTAGCCTCCTCCCGCACTGAAGCTTTCTTT
once	TRBD1	TRBV7-9	TRBJ2-7	CASSPTGQVYNEQYF	TGTGCCAGCAGCCCTACGGGACAGGTCTACAATGAGCAGTACTTC
once	.	TRBV12-3/TRBV12-4	TRBJ1-1	CASSSPQGNGNTEAFF	TGTGCCAGCAGTTCGCCCCAGGGGAATGGGAACACTGAAGCTTTCTTT
.	.	TRBV5-1	TRBJ2-1	CASSSNYPDNEQFF	TGCGCCAGCAGCTCTAACTACCCTGACAATGAGCAGTTCTTC
few	.	TRBV6-2/TRBV6-3	TRBJ1-5	CASSYYGGVANQPQHF	TGTGCCAGCAGTTACTACGGAGGGGTGGCTAATCAGCCCCAGCATTTT
.	TRBD1	TRBV29-1	TRBJ1-2	CSETGGLDGYTF	TGCAGCGAGACAGGGGGGCTCGATGGCTACACCTTC
.	.	TRBV20-1	TRBJ1-6	CSARDAQAGGFSPLHF	TGCAGTGCTAGAGATGCCCAGGCGGGGGGCTTTTCACCCCTCCACTTT
few	.	TRBV5-1	TRBJ1-1	CASSSAVMNTEAFF	TGCGCCAGCAGCTCGGCCGTTATGAACACTGAAGCTTTCTTT
.	.	TRBV6-5	TRBJ1-2	CASSYSARLEYGYTF	TGTGCCAGCAGTTACTCTGCCAGGTTAGAGTATGGCTACACCTTC
few	.	TRBV12-3/TRBV12-4	TRBJ2-2	CASCPQVNTGELFF	TGTGCCAGTTGTCCGCAGGTTAACACCGGGGAGCTGTTTTTT
few	.	TRBV4-1	TRBJ1-1	CASSQDILGVLNTEAFF	TGCGCCAGCAGCCAAGATATCTTAGGGGTCCTGAACACTGAAGCTTTCTTT